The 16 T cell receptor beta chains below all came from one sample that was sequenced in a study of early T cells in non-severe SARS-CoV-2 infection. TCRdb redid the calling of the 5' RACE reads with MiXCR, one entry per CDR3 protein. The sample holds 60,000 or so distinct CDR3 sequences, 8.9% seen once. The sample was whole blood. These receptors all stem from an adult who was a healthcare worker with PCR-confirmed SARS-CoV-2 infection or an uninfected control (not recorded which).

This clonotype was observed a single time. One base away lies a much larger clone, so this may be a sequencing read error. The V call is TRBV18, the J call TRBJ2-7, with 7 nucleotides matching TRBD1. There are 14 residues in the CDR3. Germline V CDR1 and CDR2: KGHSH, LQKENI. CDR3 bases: TGTGCCAACTCACCACACCGGGACAGCTACGAGCAGTACTTC. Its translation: CANSPHRDSYEQYF.

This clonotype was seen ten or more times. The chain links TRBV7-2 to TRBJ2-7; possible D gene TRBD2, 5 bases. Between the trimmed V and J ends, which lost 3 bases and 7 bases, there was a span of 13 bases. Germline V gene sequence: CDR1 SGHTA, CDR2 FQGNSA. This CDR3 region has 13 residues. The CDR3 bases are TGTGCCAGCAGCTTGGGAGACGGACGGGAGCAGTACTTC. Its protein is CASSLGDGREQYF. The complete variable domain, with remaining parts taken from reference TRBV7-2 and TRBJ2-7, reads GAGVSQSPSNKVTEKGKDVELRCDPISGHTALYWYRQSLGQGLEFLIYFQGNSAPDKSGLPSDRFSAERTGGSVSTLTIQRTQQEDSAVYLCASSLGDGREQYFGPGTRLTVT.

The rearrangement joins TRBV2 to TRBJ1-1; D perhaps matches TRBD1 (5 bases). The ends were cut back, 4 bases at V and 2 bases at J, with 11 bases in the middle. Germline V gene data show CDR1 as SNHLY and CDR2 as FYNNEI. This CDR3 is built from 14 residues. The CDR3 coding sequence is TGTGCCAGCAGTGGGGAGGGGATCAACACTGAAGCTTTCTTT. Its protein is CASSGEGINTEAFF.

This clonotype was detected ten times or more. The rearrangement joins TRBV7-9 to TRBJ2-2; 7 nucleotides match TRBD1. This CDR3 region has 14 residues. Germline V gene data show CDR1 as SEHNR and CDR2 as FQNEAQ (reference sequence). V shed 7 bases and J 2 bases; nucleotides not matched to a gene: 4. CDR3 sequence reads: CASNDRANTGELFF. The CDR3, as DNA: TGTGCCAGCAATGACAGGGCCAACACCGGGGAGCTGTTTTTT.

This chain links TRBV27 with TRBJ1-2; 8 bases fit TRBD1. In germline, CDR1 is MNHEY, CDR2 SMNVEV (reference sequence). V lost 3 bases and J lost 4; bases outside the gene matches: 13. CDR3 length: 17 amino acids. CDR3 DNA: TGTGCCAGCAGTTTTGGTAGAGGGACAGGAAGAAGCTATGGCTACACCTTC. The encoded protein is CASSFGRGTGRSYGYTF.

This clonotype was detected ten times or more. DNA of the CDR3: TGTGCCAGCCGCCTAGCTAGCGGCCCTGACAATGAGCAGTTCTTC. Translation: CASRLASGPDNEQFF. The V gene is TRBV25-1, the J gene TRBJ2-1; 7 positions agree with TRBD2. The CDR3 loop spans 15 amino acids. Germline assignment: CDR1 MGHDK and CDR2 SYGVNS. Trimming at V came to 8 bases and at J to 5 bases, leaving 12 bases not matched to a gene.

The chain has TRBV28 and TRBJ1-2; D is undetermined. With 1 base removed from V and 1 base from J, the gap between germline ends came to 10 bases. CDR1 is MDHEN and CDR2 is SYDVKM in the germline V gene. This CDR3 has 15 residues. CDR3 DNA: TGTGCCAGCAGTTTATCTGTGGATGGTAACTATGGCTACACCTTC. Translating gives CASSLSVDGNYGYTF.

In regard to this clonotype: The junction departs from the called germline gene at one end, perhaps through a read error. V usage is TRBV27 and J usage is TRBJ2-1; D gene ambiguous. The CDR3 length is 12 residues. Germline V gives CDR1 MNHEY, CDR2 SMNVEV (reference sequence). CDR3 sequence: CASSLSWRDWIF. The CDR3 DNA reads TGTGCCAGCAGTTTATCGTGGCGAGATTGGATCTTC.

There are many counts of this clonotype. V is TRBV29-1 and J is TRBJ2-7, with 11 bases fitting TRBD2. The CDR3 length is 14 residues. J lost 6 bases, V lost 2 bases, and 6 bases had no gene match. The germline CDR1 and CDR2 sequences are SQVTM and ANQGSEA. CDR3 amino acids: CSVERASGRSEQYF. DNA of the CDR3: TGCAGCGTTGAACGGGCTAGCGGGAGGAGCGAGCAGTACTTC.

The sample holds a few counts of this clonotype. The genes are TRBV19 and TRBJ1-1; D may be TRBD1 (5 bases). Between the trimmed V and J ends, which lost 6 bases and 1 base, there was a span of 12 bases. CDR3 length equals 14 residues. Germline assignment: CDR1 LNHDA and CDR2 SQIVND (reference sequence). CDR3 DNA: TGTGCCAGTAGCCCGGACATAAAGAACACTGAAGCTTTCTTT. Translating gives CASSPDIKNTEAFF.

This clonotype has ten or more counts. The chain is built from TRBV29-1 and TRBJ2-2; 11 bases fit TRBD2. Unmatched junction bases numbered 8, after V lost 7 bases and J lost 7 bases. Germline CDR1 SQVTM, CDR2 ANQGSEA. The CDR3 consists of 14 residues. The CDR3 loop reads CSASSGRANGELFF. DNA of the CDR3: TGCAGCGCAAGTAGCGGGAGGGCCAACGGGGAGCTGTTTTTT.

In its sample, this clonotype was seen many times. CDR3 protein: CASRRYSTNNEQFF. The CDR3 DNA sequence: TGTGCCAGCAGAAGATACAGCACCAACAATGAGCAGTTCTTC. The chain links TRBV28 to TRBJ2-1; D ambiguous. CDR1 and CDR2 from the germline V gene are MDHEN and SYDVKM. Trimming took off 6 bases at V and 5 bases at J, with 14 bases between the two ends. There are 14 residues in the CDR3.

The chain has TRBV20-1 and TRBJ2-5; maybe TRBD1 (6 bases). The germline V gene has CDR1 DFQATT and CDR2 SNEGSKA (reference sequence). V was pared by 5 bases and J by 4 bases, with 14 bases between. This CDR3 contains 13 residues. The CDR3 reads CSAPRQARETQYF. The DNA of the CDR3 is TGCAGTGCTCCTCGACAGGCCCGAGAGACCCAGTACTTC.

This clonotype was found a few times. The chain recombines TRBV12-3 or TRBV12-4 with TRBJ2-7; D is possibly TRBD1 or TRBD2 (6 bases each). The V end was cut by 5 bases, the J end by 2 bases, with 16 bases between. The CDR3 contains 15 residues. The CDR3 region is CASSVGRGVTYEQYF. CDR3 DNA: TGTGCCAGCAGTGTAGGAAGGGGGGTAACCTACGAGCAGTACTTC.

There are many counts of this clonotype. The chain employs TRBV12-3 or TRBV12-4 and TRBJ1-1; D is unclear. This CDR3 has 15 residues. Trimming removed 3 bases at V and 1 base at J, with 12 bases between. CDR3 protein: CASSLVQVSNTEAFF. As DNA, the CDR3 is TGTGCCAGCAGTTTGGTTCAGGTTTCGAACACTGAAGCTTTCTTT.

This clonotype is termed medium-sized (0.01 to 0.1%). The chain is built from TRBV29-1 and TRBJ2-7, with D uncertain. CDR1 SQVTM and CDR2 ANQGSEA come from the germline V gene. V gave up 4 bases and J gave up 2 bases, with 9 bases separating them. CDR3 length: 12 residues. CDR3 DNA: TGCAGCGTTGTCCAGCCTCCCTACGAGCAGTACTTC. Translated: CSVVQPPYEQYF.